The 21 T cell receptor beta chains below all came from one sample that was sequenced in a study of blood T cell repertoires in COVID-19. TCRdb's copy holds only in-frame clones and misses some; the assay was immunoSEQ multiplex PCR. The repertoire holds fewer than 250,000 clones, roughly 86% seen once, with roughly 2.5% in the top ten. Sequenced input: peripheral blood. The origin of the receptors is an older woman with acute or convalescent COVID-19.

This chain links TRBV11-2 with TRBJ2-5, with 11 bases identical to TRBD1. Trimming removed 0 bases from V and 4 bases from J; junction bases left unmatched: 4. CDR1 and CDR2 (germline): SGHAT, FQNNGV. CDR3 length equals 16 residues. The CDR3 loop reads CASSLEGQGVGETQYF. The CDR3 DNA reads TGTGCCAGCAGCTTAGAGGGACAGGGGGTGGGAGAGACCCAGTACTTC. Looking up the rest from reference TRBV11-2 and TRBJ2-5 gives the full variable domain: EAGVAQSPRYKIIEKRQSVAFWCNPISGHATLYWYQQILGQGPKLLIQFQNNGVVDDSQLPKDRFSAERLKGVDSTLKIQPAKLEDSAVYLCASSLEGQGVGETQYFGPGTRLLVL.

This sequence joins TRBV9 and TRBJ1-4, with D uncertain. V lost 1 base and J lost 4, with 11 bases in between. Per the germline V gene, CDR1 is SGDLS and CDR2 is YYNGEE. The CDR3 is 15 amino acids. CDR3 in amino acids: CASSVSPVNNEKLFF. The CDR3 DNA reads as TGTGCCAGCAGCGTAAGTCCAGTAAATAATGAAAAACTGTTTTTT.

The CDR3 DNA reads TGTGCCAGCTCACCGGAACAGGGGGCTGGAAACACCATATATTTT. Protein: CASSPEQGAGNTIYF. This chain joins TRBV18 and TRBJ1-3, with 8 bases that match TRBD1. The germline CDR1 and CDR2 sequences are KGHSH and LQKENI. Trimming removed 3 bases from V and 2 bases from J; junction bases left unmatched: 3. CDR3 size: 15 residues.

Here the CDR3 reads CASSEQGNYGYTF. Here the CDR3 DNA reads TGTGCCAGCAGTGAACAGGGCAACTATGGCTACACCTTC. V and J are TRBV2 and TRBJ1-2; TRBD1 might be the D (5 bases). V gave up 2 bases and J gave up 2 bases, with 6 bases separating them. Germline assignment: CDR1 SNHLY and CDR2 FYNNEI. The CDR3 contains 13 residues.

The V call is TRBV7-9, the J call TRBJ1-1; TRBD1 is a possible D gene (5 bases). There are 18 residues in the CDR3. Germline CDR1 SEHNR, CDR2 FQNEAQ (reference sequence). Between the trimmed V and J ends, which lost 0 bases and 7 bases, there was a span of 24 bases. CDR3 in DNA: TGTGCCAGCAGCTTAGCGCTCACCACAGGCGGCCGTACAGGTGAAGCTTTCTTT. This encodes CASSLALTTGGRTGEAFF.

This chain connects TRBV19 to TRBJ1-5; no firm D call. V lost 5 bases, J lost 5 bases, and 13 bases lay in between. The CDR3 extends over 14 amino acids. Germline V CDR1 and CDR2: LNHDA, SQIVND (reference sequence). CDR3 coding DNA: TGTGCCAGTAGTGATGCCCCTACCGATCAGCCCCAGCATTTT. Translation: CASSDAPTDQPQHF.

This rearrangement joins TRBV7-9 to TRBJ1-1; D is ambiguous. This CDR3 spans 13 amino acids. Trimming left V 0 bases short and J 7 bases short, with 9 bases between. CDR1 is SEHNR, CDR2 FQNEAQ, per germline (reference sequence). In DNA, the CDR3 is TGTGCCAGCAGCTTAGCAAAACAGAGTGAAGCTTTCTTT. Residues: CASSLAKQSEAFF.

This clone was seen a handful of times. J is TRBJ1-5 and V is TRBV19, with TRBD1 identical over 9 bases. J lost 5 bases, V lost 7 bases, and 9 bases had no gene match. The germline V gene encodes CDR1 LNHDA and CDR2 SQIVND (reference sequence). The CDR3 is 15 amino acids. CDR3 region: CASTPGDRVYQPQHF. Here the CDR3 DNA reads TGTGCCAGTACCCCCGGGGACAGGGTCTATCAGCCCCAGCATTTT.

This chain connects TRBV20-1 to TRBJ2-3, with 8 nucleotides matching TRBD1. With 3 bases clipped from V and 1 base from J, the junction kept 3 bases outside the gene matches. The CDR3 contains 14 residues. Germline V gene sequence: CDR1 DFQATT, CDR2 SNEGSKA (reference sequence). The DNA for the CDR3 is TGCAGTGCTAGTCAGGGGGCACGCACAGATACGCAGTATTTT. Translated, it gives CSASQGARTDTQYF.

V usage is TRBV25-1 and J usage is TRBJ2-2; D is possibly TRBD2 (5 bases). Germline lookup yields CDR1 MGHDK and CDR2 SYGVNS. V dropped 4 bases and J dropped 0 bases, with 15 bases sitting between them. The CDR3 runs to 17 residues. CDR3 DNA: TGTGCCAGCAGTGGCATTCGGGATTTCCCGAACACCGGGGAGCTGTTTTTT. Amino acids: CASSGIRDFPNTGELFF. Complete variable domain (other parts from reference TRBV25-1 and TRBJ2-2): EADIYQTPRYLVIGTGKKITLECSQTMGHDKMYWYQQDPGMELHLIHYSYGVNSTEKGDLSSESTVSRIRTEHFPLTLESARPSHTSQYLCASSGIRDFPNTGELFFGEGSRLTVL.

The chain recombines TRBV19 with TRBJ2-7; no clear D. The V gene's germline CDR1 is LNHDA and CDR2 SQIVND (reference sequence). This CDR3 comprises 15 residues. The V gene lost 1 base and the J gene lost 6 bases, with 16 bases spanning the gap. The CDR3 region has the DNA TGTGCCAGTAGTATAGGTGTTAGGAGAAGCTCCGAGCAGTACTTC. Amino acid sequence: CASSIGVRRSSEQYF.

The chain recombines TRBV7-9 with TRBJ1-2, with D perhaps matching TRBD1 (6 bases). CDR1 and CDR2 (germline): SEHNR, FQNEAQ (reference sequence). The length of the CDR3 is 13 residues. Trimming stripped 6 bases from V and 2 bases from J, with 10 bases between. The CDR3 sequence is CASRPGHNYGYTF. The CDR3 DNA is TGTGCCAGCAGACCGGGACACAACTATGGCTACACCTTC.

CDR3 nucleotide sequence: TGTGCCAGCAGCCCCACTAGCGGGGGGGCTGTGGATACGCAGTATTTT. Translation: CASSPTSGGAVDTQYF. This chain links TRBV7-3 with TRBJ2-3; 13 nucleotides line up with TRBD2. Germline V gene sequence: CDR1 SGHTA, CDR2 FQGTGA. CDR3 size: 16 residues. The J segment lost 6 bases and the V segment lost 5 bases, leaving 8 bases of the junction unmatched.

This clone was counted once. CDR3 residues: CASSPGQRIYGYTF. CDR3 coding DNA: TGTGCCAGCAGTCCCGGACAGAGGATCTATGGCTACACCTTC. V usage is TRBV27 and J usage is TRBJ1-2, with a tentative D call TRBD1 (6 bases). V lost 5 bases and J lost 4, with 14 bases in between. CDR3 length equals 14 residues. CDR1 MNHEY and CDR2 SMNVEV come from the germline V gene (reference sequence).

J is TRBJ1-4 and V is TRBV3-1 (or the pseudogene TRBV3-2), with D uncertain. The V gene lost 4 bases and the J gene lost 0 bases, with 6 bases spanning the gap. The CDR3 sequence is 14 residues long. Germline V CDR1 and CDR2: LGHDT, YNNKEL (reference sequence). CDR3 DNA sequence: TGTGCCAGCAGCCGGGCAGCAACTAATGAAAAACTGTTTTTT. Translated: CASSRAATNEKLFF.

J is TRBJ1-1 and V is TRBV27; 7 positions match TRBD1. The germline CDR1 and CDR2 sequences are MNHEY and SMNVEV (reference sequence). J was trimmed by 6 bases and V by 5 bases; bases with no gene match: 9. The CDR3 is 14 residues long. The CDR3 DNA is TGTGCCAGCAGTCCACAGGGACAGCGAGCTGAAGCTTTCTTT. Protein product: CASSPQGQRAEAFF.

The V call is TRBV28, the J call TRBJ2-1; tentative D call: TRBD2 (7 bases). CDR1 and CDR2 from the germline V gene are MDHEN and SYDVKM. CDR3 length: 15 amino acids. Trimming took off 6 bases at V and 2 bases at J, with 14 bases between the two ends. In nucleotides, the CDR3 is TGTGCCAGCAGCTTTAGGGGGAGGGCCTACAATGAGCAGTTCTTC. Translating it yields CASSFRGRAYNEQFF.

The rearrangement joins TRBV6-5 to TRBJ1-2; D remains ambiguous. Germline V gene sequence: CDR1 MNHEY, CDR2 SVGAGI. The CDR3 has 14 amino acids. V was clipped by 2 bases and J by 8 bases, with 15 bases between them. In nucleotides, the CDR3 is TGTGCCAGCAGTTACGTAAAGGCTCCTAGCGGCTACACCTTC. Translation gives CASSYVKAPSGYTF.

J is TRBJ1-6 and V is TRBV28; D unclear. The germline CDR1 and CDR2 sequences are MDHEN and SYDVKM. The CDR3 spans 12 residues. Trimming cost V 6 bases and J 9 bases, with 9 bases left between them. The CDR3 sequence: CASSPPRSPLHF. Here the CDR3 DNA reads TGTGCCAGCAGCCCCCCCCGTTCACCCCTCCACTTT.

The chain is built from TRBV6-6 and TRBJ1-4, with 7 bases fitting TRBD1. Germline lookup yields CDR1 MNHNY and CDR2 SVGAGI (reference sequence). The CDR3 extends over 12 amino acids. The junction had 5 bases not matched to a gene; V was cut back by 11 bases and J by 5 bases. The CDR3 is CAVAQGNEKLFF. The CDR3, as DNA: TGTGCCGTCGCACAGGGGAATGAAAAACTGTTTTTT.

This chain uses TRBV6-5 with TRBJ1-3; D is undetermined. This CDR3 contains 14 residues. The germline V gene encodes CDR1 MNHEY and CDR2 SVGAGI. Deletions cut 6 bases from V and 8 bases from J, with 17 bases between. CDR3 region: CASRPPGTKDTIYF. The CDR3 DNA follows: TGTGCCAGCAGACCTCCGGGAACCAAAGACACCATATATTTT.